The present T cell receptor (beta chain) was sequenced within a study of blood T cell repertoires in COVID-19. Study-wide background: The origin of the acute and convalescent COVID-19 samples was the United States, Italy and Spain.

Authors' analysis steps: Nucleated cell counts were estimated from reference gene primer amplification. Assay: immunoSEQ multiplex PCR; the TCRdb copy retains only in-frame clones and omits some. D and trimming come from the DNA, and the V and J calls and clone size come from that table. The table includes fewer than 250,000 clones, around nine tenths detected once. The specimen was peripheral blood. This receptor was taken from a woman in her sixties or seventies with acute or convalescent COVID-19.

CDR3 sequence: CASSQSREELFGANVLTF. The CDR3 DNA reads as TGTGCCAGCAGCCAAAGCAGGGAGGAACTCTTTGGGGCCAACGTCCTGACTTTC. The chain employs TRBV3-1 (or the pseudogene TRBV3-2) and TRBJ2-6; TRBD2 is a possible D gene (6 bases). Looked up from germline, CDR1 is LGHDT and CDR2 is YNNKEL (reference sequence). The germline V and J ends were trimmed by 2 bases and 3 bases, with 17 bases remaining between them. The CDR3 contains 18 residues.